The rows below give T cell receptor beta chains drawn from one sample of a study of blood T cell repertoires in COVID-19. Data came from immunoSEQ multiplex PCR; TCRdb stores just in-frame clones and leaves some out. Seen here are roughly 73,000 clones, nearly 90% observed once, and the top ten hold roughly 3%. The sequencing input was peripheral blood. These receptors were collected from a man in his 70s with active or convalescent COVID-19. The CDR3 runs from the conserved cysteine through the conserved F or W. The D gene is left open where the match is weak. Clone size is stated in some rows and not others, as once, few, many or a class when expanded.

j_call v_call clone_size d_call cdr3_nt cdr3_aa
TRBJ1-3 TRBV7-9 NA TRBD1 TGTGCCAGCAGCACCACAGGGGGAGCTGGAAACACCATATATTTT CASSTTGGAGNTIYF
TRBJ2-7 TRBV6-2/TRBV6-3 NA TRBD2 TGTGCCAGCAGTTACCGCCTAGCGGGAGTGTACGAGCAGTACTTC CASSYRLAGVYEQYF
TRBJ2-7 TRBV9 NA TRBD1 TGTGCCAGCAGCGTAGGCGCGAGCGGGACAGGGGTCGAGCAGTACTTC CASSVGASGTGVEQYF
TRBJ1-1 TRBV11-2 once NA TGTGCCAGCAGCTTACGGACCCAGGGCGGCCCTGAAGCTTTCTTT CASSLRTQGGPEAFF
TRBJ2-1 TRBV18 NA TRBD2 TGTGCCAGCTCACCCCGTACGACTAGCGGAGGACTCAATGAGCAGTTCTTC CASSPRTTSGGLNEQFF
TRBJ1-6 TRBV6-5 NA NA TGTGCCAGCAGGCGCTCCTATAATTCACCCCTCCACTTT CASRRSYNSPLHF
TRBJ2-1 TRBV19 NA TRBD1 TGTGCCAGTAGTATACAGACAGGGGGCATCGAGAATGAGCAGTTCTTC CASSIQTGGIENEQFF
TRBJ2-2 TRBV12-5 NA TRBD2 TGTGCTAGTGCCACTAGCGTTGCGAACACCGGGGAGCTGTTTTTT CASATSVANTGELFF
TRBJ1-3 TRBV18 NA NA TGTGCCAGCTCACCAGGGGGGGGCCTCTCTGGAAACACCATATATTTT CASSPGGGLSGNTIYF
TRBJ1-3 TRBV28 NA TRBD1 TGTGCCAGCAGTCCCCGCAGGGGGCAGTGGAGGGACACCATATATTTT CASSPRRGQWRDTIYF
TRBJ2-3 TRBV7-9 NA NA TGTGCCAGCAGCTTAGTAGGGGGAAGCACAGATACGCAGTATTTT CASSLVGGSTDTQYF
TRBJ1-1 TRBV11-2 NA NA TGTGCCAGCAGCTTAGATCAGGGTCTGAACACTGAAGCTTTCTTT CASSLDQGLNTEAFF
TRBJ1-1 TRBV27 NA NA TGTGCCAGCAGTTTAGGTCTGCGTCGCGCCGGCACTGAAGCTTTCTTT CASSLGLRRAGTEAFF
TRBJ1-1 TRBV7-8 NA TRBD1 TGTGCCAGCAGCTTAGACAGGGGGAGCACTGAAGCTTTCTTT CASSLDRGSTEAFF
TRBJ2-7 TRBV18 NA TRBD1 TGTGCCAGCTCATCTTTTCTGGGGACAGGGGGCAATAGAGCCTACGAGCAGTACTTC CASSSFLGTGGNRAYEQYF
TRBJ2-5 TRBV30 NA NA TGTGCCTGGAGTGTAGGAGGAGCTTCAGAGACCCAGTACTTC CAWSVGGASETQYF
TRBJ1-2 TRBV29-1 NA TRBD1 TGCAGCGCCCGGGACAGTGGAAACTATGGCTACACCTTC CSARDSGNYGYTF
TRBJ1-6 TRBV9 NA TRBD1 TGTGCCAGCAGCGTAGGGGGACAGGGTGCAAGTAATTCACCCCTCCACTTT CASSVGGQGASNSPLHF
TRBJ2-5 TRBV19 NA TRBD2 TGTGCCAGCACTCGGGGTACTAGCGGGGTCCAAGAGACCCAGTACTTC CASTRGTSGVQETQYF
TRBJ2-2 TRBV7-2 NA NA TGTGCCAGCAGACTGGACATTAACACCGGGGAGCTGTTTTTT CASRLDINTGELFF
TRBJ2-7 TRBV6-4 NA NA TGTGCCAGCAGTCCCCCAGGTTGGGGGCCAACGCGCTACGAGCAGTACTTC CASSPPGWGPTRYEQYF
TRBJ1-1 TRBV19 NA TRBD1 TGTGCCAGTAGTATTCGGAGACAGGGTAGTGACACTGAAGCTTTCTTT CASSIRRQGSDTEAFF
TRBJ1-1 TRBV7-6 NA TRBD1 TGTGCCAGCAGCAAATACCCGGGGTCACAGGGGGAAGCTTTCTTT CASSKYPGSQGEAFF
TRBJ2-7 TRBV28 NA TRBD1 TGTGCCAGCACCTCTAGCCCAGGGGGCAGGTACGAGCAGTACTTC CASTSSPGGRYEQYF
TRBJ2-1 TRBV7-2 NA TRBD2 TGTGCCAGCAGCCCCTCGGGACTAGCGGGAAGGGATGAGCAGTTCTTC CASSPSGLAGRDEQFF
TRBJ2-3 TRBV5-1 NA NA TGCGCCAGCAGCTTGGCCGGTACCATCCAGGCAGATACGCAGTATTTT CASSLAGTIQADTQYF
TRBJ2-2 TRBV6-5 NA TRBD2 TGTGCCAGCAGGGATCCTAGCGGGGGAAGACGGCTGTTTTTT CASRDPSGGRRLFF
TRBJ2-5 TRBV11-2 NA TRBD2 TGTGCCAGCAGTTTGGGAGGGCTCCAAGAGACCCAGTACTTC CASSLGGLQETQYF
TRBJ2-1 TRBV19 NA NA TGTGCCAGTAGTAGGGACTCGGGACTTTTGAATGAGCAGTTCTTC CASSRDSGLLNEQFF
TRBJ2-1 TRBV2 NA TRBD2 TGTGCCAGCAGTGACCTAGCGGGGGCCTACAATGAGCAGTTCTTC CASSDLAGAYNEQFF
TRBJ2-3 TRBV2 once NA TGTGCCAGCAGACCAGACTCCCCCGATACGCAGTATTTT CASRPDSPDTQYF
TRBJ2-7 TRBV6-4 NA NA TGTGCCAGCAGTGAGTTCCCCGGGGGATACGAGCAGTACTTC CASSEFPGGYEQYF
TRBJ1-2 TRBV19 NA NA TGTGCCAGTAGTATCGGGGGATCTAACTATGGCTACACCTTC CASSIGGSNYGYTF
TRBJ2-1 TRBV2 NA TRBD2 TGTGCCAGGGGACTAGCCCCCGGGGAGCAGTTCTTC CARGLAPGEQFF
TRBJ1-2 TRBV27 NA TRBD1 TGTACCAGCACCCCGTGGGCAGGGGGCGCAGGCTACACCTTC CTSTPWAGGAGYTF
TRBJ1-2 TRBV7-9 NA TRBD1 TGTGCCAGCAGCTTCGGGACAGGGAACTATGGCTACACCTTC CASSFGTGNYGYTF
TRBJ2-1 TRBV4-1 few NA TGCGCCAGCAGCCCTGGACTGGCGCGCGGCTTAAATGAGCAGTTCTTC CASSPGLARGLNEQFF
TRBJ1-2 TRBV6-6 NA NA TGTGCCAGCAAACTGACAGCTAACTATGGCTACACCTTC CASKLTANYGYTF
TRBJ2-1 TRBV3-1/TRBV3-2 NA TRBD2 TGTGCCAGCAGCCTTGGACTAGCGGGGGCCGGAACCGAGCAGTTCTTC CASSLGLAGAGTEQFF
TRBJ2-1 TRBV7-9 NA TRBD1 TGTGCCAGCAGCATCGGGACAGGAGGTTACAATGAGCAGTTCTTC CASSIGTGGYNEQFF
TRBJ2-7 TRBV5-1 NA NA TGCGCCAGCAGCTTAAGGGGCATTACGTCCTACGAGCAGTACTTC CASSLRGITSYEQYF
TRBJ2-5 TRBV10-3 NA TRBD1 TGTGCCATCAGACCAGACAGGGGGCAAGAGACCCAGTACTTC CAIRPDRGQETQYF
TRBJ1-2 TRBV4-2 NA TRBD1 TGTGCCAGCAGCCAGGACATCGGACAGGGGGCGCGGGGCTACACCTTC CASSQDIGQGARGYTF
TRBJ2-3 TRBV24-1 NA NA TGTGCCACCAGTGATTTAAGGCGGGAAGATACGCAGTATTTT CATSDLRREDTQYF
TRBJ2-7 TRBV7-9 NA NA TGTGCCAGCAGCATGCGGGGCAGGGGGGACGAGCAGTACTTC CASSMRGRGDEQYF
TRBJ1-2 TRBV27 NA TRBD1 TGTGCCAGCCCTTTAACAGGGGGCGATGGCTACACCTTC CASPLTGGDGYTF
TRBJ1-2 TRBV9 NA TRBD1 TGTGCCAGCAGCGTAGGACAGGGGAACTATGGCTACACCTTC CASSVGQGNYGYTF